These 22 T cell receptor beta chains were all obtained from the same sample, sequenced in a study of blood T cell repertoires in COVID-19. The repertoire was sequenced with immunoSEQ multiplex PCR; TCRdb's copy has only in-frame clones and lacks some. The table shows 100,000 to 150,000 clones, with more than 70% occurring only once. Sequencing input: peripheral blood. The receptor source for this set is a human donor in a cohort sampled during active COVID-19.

CDR3 sequence (DNA): TGTGCCAGCAGCGTAGAACCCCACCGAGCTAGCGATAGCACAGATACGCAGTATTTT. As protein: CASSVEPHRASDSTDTQYF. The J gene is TRBJ2-3, the V gene TRBV9, with a possible D match to TRBD2 (6 bases). The germline V gene has CDR1 SGDLS and CDR2 YYNGEE. This CDR3 is built from 19 residues. Trimming stripped 0 bases from V and 0 bases from J, with 20 bases between.

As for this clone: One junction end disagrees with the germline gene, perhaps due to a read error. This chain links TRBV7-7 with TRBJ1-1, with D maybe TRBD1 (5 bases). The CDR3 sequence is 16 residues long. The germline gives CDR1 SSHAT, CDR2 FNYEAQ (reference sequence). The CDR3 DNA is TGTGCTAGCAGCCGACTAGTAGGGGCAGGGAACACTGAAGCTTTCTTT. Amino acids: CASSRLVGAGNTEAFF.

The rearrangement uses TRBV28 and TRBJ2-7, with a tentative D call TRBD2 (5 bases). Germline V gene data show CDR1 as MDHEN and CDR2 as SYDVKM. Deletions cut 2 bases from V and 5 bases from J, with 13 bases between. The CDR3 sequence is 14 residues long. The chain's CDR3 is CASSLGRITHEQYF. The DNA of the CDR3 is TGTGCCAGCAGTTTAGGGAGAATAACTCACGAGCAGTACTTC.

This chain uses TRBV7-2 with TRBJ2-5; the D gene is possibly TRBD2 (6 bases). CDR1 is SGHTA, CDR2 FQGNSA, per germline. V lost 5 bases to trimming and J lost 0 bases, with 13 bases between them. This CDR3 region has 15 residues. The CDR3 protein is CASSPPGLYQETQYF. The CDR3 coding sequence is TGTGCCAGCAGCCCACCGGGACTTTACCAAGAGACCCAGTACTTC.

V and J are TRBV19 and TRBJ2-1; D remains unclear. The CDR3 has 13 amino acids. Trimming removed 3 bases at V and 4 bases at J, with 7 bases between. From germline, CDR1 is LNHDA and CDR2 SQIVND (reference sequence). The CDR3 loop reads CASSIGAYNEQFF. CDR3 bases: TGTGCCAGTAGTATCGGAGCTTACAATGAGCAGTTCTTC. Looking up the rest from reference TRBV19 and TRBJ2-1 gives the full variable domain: DGGITQSPKYLFRKEGQNVTLSCEQNLNHDAMYWYRQDPGQGLRLIYYSQIVNDFQKGDIAEGYSVSREKKESFPLTVTSAQKNPTAFYLCASSIGAYNEQFFGPGTRLTVL.

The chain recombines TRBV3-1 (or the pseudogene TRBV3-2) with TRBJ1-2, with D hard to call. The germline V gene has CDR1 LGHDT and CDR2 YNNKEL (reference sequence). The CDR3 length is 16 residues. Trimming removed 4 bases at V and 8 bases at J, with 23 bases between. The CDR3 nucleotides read TGTGCCAGCAGCCTCAGGTCGAGGTCCCGGGCGGGAGGCTACACCTTC. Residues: CASSLRSRSRAGGYTF.

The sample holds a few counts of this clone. CDR3 loop: CASSGDRGNYGYTF. CDR3 in DNA: TGTGCCAGCAGCGGTGACAGGGGGAACTATGGCTACACCTTC. The J gene is TRBJ1-2, the V gene TRBV9, with 9 positions matching TRBD1. The CDR3 consists of 14 residues. CDR1 is SGDLS and CDR2 is YYNGEE in the germline V gene. Unmatched junction bases numbered 2, after V lost 3 bases and J lost 2 bases. The full variable domain, with the rest looked up from reference TRBV9 and TRBJ1-2, is DSGVTQTPKHLITATGQRVTLRCSPRSGDLSVYWYQQSLDQGLQFLIQYYNGEERAKGNILERFSAQQFPDLHSELNLSSLELGDSALYFCASSGDRGNYGYTFGSGTRLTVV.

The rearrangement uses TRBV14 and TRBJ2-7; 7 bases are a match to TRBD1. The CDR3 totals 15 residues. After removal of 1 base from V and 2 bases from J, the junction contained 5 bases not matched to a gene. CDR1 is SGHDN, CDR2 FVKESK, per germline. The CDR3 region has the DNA TGTGCCAGCAGCCAAGTGGCCGACAGGGCCTACGAGCAGTACTTC. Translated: CASSQVADRAYEQYF.

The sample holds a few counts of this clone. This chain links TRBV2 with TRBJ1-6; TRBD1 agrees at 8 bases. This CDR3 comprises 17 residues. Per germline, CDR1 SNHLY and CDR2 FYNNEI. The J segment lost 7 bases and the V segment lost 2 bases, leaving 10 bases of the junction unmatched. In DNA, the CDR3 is TGTGCCAGCAGTGAACGGAGGACAGGGTTTAGGAATTCACCCCTCCACTTT. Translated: CASSERRTGFRNSPLHF.

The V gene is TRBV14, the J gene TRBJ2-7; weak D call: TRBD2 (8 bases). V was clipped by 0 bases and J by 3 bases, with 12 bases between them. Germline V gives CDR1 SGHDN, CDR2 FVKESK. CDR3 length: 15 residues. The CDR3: CASSQDRGTSYEQYF. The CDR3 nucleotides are TGTGCCAGCAGCCAAGACAGGGGGACTAGCTACGAGCAGTACTTC. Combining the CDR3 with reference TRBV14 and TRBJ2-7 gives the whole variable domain EAGVTQFPSHSVIEKGQTVTLRCDPISGHDNLYWYRRVMGKEIKFLLHFVKESKQDESGMPNNRFLAERTGGTYSTLKVQPAELEDSGVYFCASSQDRGTSYEQYFGPGTRLTVT.

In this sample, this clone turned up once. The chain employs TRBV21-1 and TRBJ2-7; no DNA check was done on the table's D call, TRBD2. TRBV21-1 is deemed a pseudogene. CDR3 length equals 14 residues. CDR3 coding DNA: TGTGCCAGCAGCAAAGACTATGTCTCCTACGAGCAGTACTTC. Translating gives CASSKDYVSYEQYF.

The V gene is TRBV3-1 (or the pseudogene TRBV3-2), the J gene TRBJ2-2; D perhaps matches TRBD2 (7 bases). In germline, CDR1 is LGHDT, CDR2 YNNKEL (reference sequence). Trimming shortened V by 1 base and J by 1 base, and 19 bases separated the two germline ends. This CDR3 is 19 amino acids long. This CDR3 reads CASSQGVRQGGGNTGELFF. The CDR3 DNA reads TGTGCCAGCAGCCAAGGGGTCCGCCAGGGAGGGGGGAACACCGGGGAGCTGTTTTTT.

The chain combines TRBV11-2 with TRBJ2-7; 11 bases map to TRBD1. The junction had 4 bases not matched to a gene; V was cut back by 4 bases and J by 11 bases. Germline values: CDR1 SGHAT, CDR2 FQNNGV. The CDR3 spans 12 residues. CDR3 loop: CASSSRDRGEYF. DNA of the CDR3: TGTGCCAGCAGCTCCCGGGACAGGGGGGAGTACTTC.

This CDR3 reads CASSLAGTIYEQYF. The CDR3 bases are TGCGCCAGCAGCTTGGCCGGGACAATCTACGAGCAGTACTTC. The chain is built from TRBV5-1 and TRBJ2-7, with D perhaps matching TRBD1 (6 bases). Germline V gene sequence: CDR1 SGHRS, CDR2 YFSETQ. The V end was cut by 0 bases, the J end by 3 bases, with 10 bases between. This CDR3 has 14 residues.

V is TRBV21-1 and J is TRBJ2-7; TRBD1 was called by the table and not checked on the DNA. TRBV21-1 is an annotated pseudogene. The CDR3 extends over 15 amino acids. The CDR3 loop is CASPKGRDINYEQYF. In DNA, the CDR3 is TGTGCCAGCCCCAAAGGTCGGGACATTAATTACGAGCAGTACTTC.

The CDR3 loop is CASSLGWAQNTEAFF. Here the CDR3 DNA reads TGCGCCAGCAGCTTGGGTTGGGCACAGAACACTGAAGCTTTCTTT. The V gene is TRBV5-1, the J gene TRBJ1-1; no reliable D call. The V gene lost 0 bases and the J gene lost 1 base, with 10 bases spanning the gap. Per germline, CDR1 SGHRS and CDR2 YFSETQ. CDR3 length: 15 amino acids.

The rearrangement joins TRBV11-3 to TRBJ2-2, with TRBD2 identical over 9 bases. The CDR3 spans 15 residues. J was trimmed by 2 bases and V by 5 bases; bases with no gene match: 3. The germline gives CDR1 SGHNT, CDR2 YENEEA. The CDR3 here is CASSQAGGNTGELFF. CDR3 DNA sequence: TGTGCCAGCAGCCAAGCGGGGGGAAACACCGGGGAGCTGTTTTTT.

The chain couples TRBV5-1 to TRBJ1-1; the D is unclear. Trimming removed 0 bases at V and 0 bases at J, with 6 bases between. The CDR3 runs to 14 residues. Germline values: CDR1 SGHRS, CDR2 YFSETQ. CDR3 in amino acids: CASSLGEMNTEAFF. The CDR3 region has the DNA TGCGCCAGCAGCTTGGGTGAGATGAACACTGAAGCTTTCTTT. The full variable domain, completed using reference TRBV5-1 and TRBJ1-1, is KAGVTQTPRYLIKTRGQQVTLSCSPISGHRSVSWYQQTPGQGLQFLFEYFSETQRNKGNFPGRFSGRQFSNSRSEMNVSTLELGDSALYLCASSLGEMNTEAFFGQGTRLTVV.

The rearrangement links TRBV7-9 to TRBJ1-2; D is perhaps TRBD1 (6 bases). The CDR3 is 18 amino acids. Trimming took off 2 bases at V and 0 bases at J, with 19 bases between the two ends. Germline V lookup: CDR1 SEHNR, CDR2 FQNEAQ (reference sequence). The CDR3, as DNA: TGTGCCAGCAGCTTAAGTAAGGACAGATCTGACTCTAACTATGGCTACACCTTC. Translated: CASSLSKDRSDSNYGYTF. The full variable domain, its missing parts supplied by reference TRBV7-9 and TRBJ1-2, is DTGVSQNPRHKITKRGQNVTFRCDPISEHNRLYWYRQTLGQGPEFLTYFQNEAQLEKSRLLSDRFSAERPKGSFSTLEIQRTEQGDSAMYLCASSLSKDRSDSNYGYTFGSGTRLTVV.

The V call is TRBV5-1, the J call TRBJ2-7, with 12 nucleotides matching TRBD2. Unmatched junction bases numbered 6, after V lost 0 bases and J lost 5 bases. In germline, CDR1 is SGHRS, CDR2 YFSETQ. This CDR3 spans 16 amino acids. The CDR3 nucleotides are TGCGCCAGCAGCTTGGGTGCTAGCGGGAGGGCCAACGAGCAGTACTTC. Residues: CASSLGASGRANEQYF.

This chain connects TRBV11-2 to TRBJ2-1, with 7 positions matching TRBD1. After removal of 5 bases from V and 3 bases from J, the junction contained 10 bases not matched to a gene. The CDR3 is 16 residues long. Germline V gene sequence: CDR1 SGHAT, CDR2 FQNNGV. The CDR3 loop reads CASSPKGAMVYNEQFF. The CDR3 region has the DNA TGTGCCAGCAGCCCTAAGGGGGCGATGGTCTACAATGAGCAGTTCTTC.

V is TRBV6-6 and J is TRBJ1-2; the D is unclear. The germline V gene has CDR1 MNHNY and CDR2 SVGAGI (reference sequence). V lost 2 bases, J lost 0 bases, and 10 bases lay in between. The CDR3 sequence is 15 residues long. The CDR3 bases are TGTGCCAGCAGTTACCTGATGACTGCTAACTATGGCTACACCTTC. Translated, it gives CASSYLMTANYGYTF.